This T cell receptor (beta chain) was recovered during a study of T cells in tuberculosis. Turning to the study itself: Sequenced TCRs come from CD1B-GMM tetramer-binding T cells.

Sequencing of TCR-alpha and TCR-beta chains was unpaired. TCRdb's table, derived via immunoSEQ multiplex PCR, lists solely in-frame clones and lacks some. The repertoire holds 85,000 to 90,000 clones, with approximately 90% as singletons. Sorting used thawed, overnight-rested PBMC stained with anti-CD3, a viability dye and GMM-loaded CD1B tetramer. C32 glucose monomycolate from Rhodococcus equi was loaded onto the CD1B tetramers. From each donor, approximately 100,000 tetramer-negative cells were sorted. Regarding the study as a whole: T cells binding CD1B-GMM tetramer weakly possibly escaped the sort.

V was pared by 5 bases and J by 1 base, with 16 bases between. The CDR3 sequence is 16 residues long. The germline gives CDR1 PRHDT, CDR2 FYEKMQ (reference sequence). The genes are TRBV13 and TRBJ2-3, with D unclear. Material: CD1b-GMM tetramer-negative cells sorted from PBMCs. The source is an adult woman with latent tuberculosis. For the CDR3, the DNA is TGTGCCAGCAGCCTATTAGTCCACCCGGGCACAGATACGCAGTATTTT. Its protein product is CASSLLVHPGTDTQYF.